This is a list of T cell receptor beta chains from one sample in a study of T-cell memory formation after mild COVID-19. TCRdb ran MiXCR on the 5' RACE reads and lists one entry per CDR3 protein. The profile shows around 300,000 distinct CDR3 sequences, around 8% of them singletons. The sequenced material came from PBMCs or a T cell subset sorted from them (not recorded which). All receptors derive from a man aged 18 to 35 who had mild COVID-19 (a few samples of this study predate the infection). Cell type and time point are not known. The CDR3 runs from the conserved cysteine through the conserved F or W. A D gene is named only where the DNA matches it firmly. Size is omitted from some rows. Given values are once, few, many or a class for expanded clones.

CDR3 protein: CASSQEAGRARYNSPLHF; CDR3 DNA: TGCGCCAGCAGCCAAGAGGCCGGACGGGCAAGGTATAATTCACCCCTCCACTTT; J gene: TRBJ1-6; V gene: TRBV4-3; clone size: .; D gene: .
CDR3 protein: CSASRGGRPYEQFF; CDR3 DNA: TGCAGTGCTAGTAGGGGGGGACGGCCCTATGAGCAGTTCTTC; J gene: TRBJ2-1; V gene: TRBV20-1; clone size: few; D gene: .
CDR3 protein: CSARKRGQGREQYF; CDR3 DNA: TGCAGTGCTAGAAAGAGGGGACAGGGACGGGAGCAGTACTTC; J gene: TRBJ2-7; V gene: TRBV20-1; clone size: few; D gene: TRBD1
CDR3 protein: CASSQMRSGTYTGELFF; CDR3 DNA: TGTGCCAGCAGCCAAATGAGGAGCGGGACCTACACCGGGGAGCTGTTTTTT; J gene: TRBJ2-2; V gene: TRBV3-1; clone size: many; D gene: TRBD2
CDR3 protein: CSVVLAGQIYGYTF; CDR3 DNA: TGCAGCGTTGTCCTCGCGGGACAGATCTATGGCTACACCTTC; J gene: TRBJ1-2; V gene: TRBV29-1; clone size: .; D gene: TRBD1
CDR3 protein: CASKRGANYGYTF; CDR3 DNA: TGTGCCAGCAAAAGAGGGGCAAACTATGGCTACACCTTC; J gene: TRBJ1-2; V gene: TRBV6-1; clone size: .; D gene: .
CDR3 protein: CASSLPTGELFF; CDR3 DNA: TGTGCCAGCAGTCTCCCTACCGGGGAGCTGTTTTTT; J gene: TRBJ2-2; V gene: TRBV27; clone size: many; D gene: .
CDR3 protein: CASLPEPAKNIQYF; CDR3 DNA: TGTGCCAGCCTTCCGGAGCCAGCCAAAAACATTCAGTACTTC; J gene: TRBJ2-4; V gene: TRBV2; clone size: .; D gene: .
CDR3 protein: CSAVPGTGQETQYF; CDR3 DNA: TGCAGTGCTGTCCCCGGGACAGGACAAGAGACCCAGTACTTC; J gene: TRBJ2-5; V gene: TRBV20-1; clone size: .; D gene: TRBD1
CDR3 protein: CASSHSQGPEKFF; CDR3 DNA: TGCGCCAGCAGTCACTCACAGGGGCCGGAAAAGTTCTTC; J gene: TRBJ2-1; V gene: TRBV23-1; clone size: few; D gene: TRBD1
CDR3 protein: CASSLSDSGPDTDTQYF; CDR3 DNA: TGTGCCAGCAGTTTATCGGACTCTGGACCGGACACAGATACGCAGTATTTT; J gene: TRBJ2-3; V gene: TRBV6-2/TRBV6-3; clone size: few; D gene: .
CDR3 protein: CASSFGSGATGELFF; CDR3 DNA: TGCGCCAGCAGCTTTGGGTCCGGAGCCACCGGGGAGCTGTTTTTT; J gene: TRBJ2-2; V gene: TRBV5-1; clone size: .; D gene: .
CDR3 protein: CASSVTGAGGSYNEQFF; CDR3 DNA: TGTGCCAGCAGCGTTACCGGAGCGGGGGGCTCCTACAATGAGCAGTTCTTC; J gene: TRBJ2-1; V gene: TRBV7-2; clone size: .; D gene: TRBD2
CDR3 protein: CASSPTSVVEQFF; CDR3 DNA: TGTGCCAGCAGCCCGACTAGCGTGGTTGAGCAGTTCTTC; J gene: TRBJ2-1; V gene: TRBV27; clone size: many; D gene: TRBD2
CDR3 protein: CSALAGGRTDTQYF; CDR3 DNA: TGCAGTGCTTTAGCGGGGGGGCGTACAGATACGCAGTATTTT; J gene: TRBJ2-3; V gene: TRBV20-1; clone size: few; D gene: TRBD2
CDR3 protein: CASSFDREDQPQHF; CDR3 DNA: TGTGCCAGCAGCTTCGACAGGGAGGATCAGCCCCAGCATTTT; J gene: TRBJ1-5; V gene: TRBV5-5; clone size: few; D gene: TRBD1
CDR3 protein: CSVGWQANTGELFF; CDR3 DNA: TGCAGCGTTGGTTGGCAGGCTAACACCGGGGAGCTGTTTTTT; J gene: TRBJ2-2; V gene: TRBV29-1; clone size: few; D gene: .
CDR3 protein: CASSQNRGAETQYF; CDR3 DNA: TGTGCCAGCAGCCAGAATCGGGGAGCGGAGACCCAGTACTTC; J gene: TRBJ2-5; V gene: TRBV7-2; clone size: .; D gene: .
CDR3 protein: CSASRRDSGNTIYF; CDR3 DNA: TGCAGTGCTAGCCGTAGGGACTCTGGAAACACCATATATTTT; J gene: TRBJ1-3; V gene: TRBV20-1; clone size: few; D gene: .
CDR3 protein: CASSLDPETQYF; CDR3 DNA: TGTGCCAGCAGCTTAGATCCGGAGACCCAGTACTTC; J gene: TRBJ2-5; V gene: TRBV7-6; clone size: .; D gene: .
CDR3 protein: CSARRTGQEPTEAFF; CDR3 DNA: TGCAGTGCTAGACGTACCGGACAGGAACCCACTGAAGCTTTCTTT; J gene: TRBJ1-1; V gene: TRBV20-1; clone size: many; D gene: TRBD1
CDR3 protein: CAWGQAGQPQHF; CDR3 DNA: TGTGCCTGGGGACAGGCCGGCCAGCCCCAGCATTTT; J gene: TRBJ1-5; V gene: TRBV30; clone size: .; D gene: TRBD1
CDR3 protein: CASSHSADLGETQYF; CDR3 DNA: TGCGCCAGCAGCCACTCCGCGGATCTCGGGGAGACCCAGTACTTC; J gene: TRBJ2-5; V gene: TRBV4-3; clone size: .; D gene: .
CDR3 protein: CASSDGQGLNTEAFF; CDR3 DNA: TGTGCCAGCAGTGACGGACAGGGCCTGAACACTGAAGCTTTCTTT; J gene: TRBJ1-1; V gene: TRBV6-6; clone size: .; D gene: TRBD1
CDR3 protein: CASGPGLAGMGETQYF; CDR3 DNA: TGCGCCAGCGGACCAGGACTAGCGGGGATGGGAGAGACCCAGTACTTC; J gene: TRBJ2-5; V gene: TRBV5-1; clone size: .; D gene: TRBD2
CDR3 protein: CASRRTSGYEQYF; CDR3 DNA: TGCGCCAGCCGACGGACTAGCGGGTACGAGCAGTACTTC; J gene: TRBJ2-7; V gene: TRBV5-1; clone size: few; D gene: TRBD2